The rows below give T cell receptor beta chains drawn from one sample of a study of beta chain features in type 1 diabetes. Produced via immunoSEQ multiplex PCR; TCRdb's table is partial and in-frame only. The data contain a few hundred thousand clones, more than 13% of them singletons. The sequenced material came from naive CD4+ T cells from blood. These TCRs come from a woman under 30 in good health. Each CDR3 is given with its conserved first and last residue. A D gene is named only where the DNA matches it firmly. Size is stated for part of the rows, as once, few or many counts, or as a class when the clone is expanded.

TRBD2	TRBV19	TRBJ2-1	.	CASSSGREQFF	TGTGCCAGTAGTAGCGGGAGGGAGCAGTTCTTC
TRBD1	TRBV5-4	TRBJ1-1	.	CASSWDRNTEAFF	TGTGCCAGCAGCTGGGACAGGAACACTGAAGCTTTCTTT
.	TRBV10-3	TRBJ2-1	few	CAISDLQYNEQFF	TGTGCCATCAGTGACTTGCAGTACAATGAGCAGTTCTTC
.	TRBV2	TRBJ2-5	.	CASSVQETQYF	TGTGCCAGCAGCGTCCAAGAGACCCAGTACTTC
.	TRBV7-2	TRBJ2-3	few	CASSLSVGSSTDTQYF	TGTGCCAGCAGCTTAAGCGTCGGTTCCAGCACAGATACGCAGTATTTT
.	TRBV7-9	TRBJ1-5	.	CASSLRGQVPQPQHF	TGTGCCAGCAGCTTGCGTGGGCAAGTACCTCAGCCCCAGCATTTT
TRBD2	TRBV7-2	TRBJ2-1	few	CASSLGGGVSHNEQFF	TGTGCCAGCAGCTTAGGGGGGGGAGTCTCCCACAATGAGCAGTTCTTC
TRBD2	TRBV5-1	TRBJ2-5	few	CASSLTTELAGRRETQYF	TGCGCCAGCAGCCTGACAACGGAACTAGCGGGACGTCGGGAGACCCAGTACTTC
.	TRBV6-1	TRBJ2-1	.	CASTRAGYNEQFF	TGTGCCAGTACTAGGGCCGGATACAATGAGCAGTTCTTC
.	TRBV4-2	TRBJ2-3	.	CASSYGTPSSTDTQYF	TGTGCCAGCAGCTACGGGACTCCGAGTAGCACAGATACGCAGTATTTT